The 25 T cell receptor beta chains below all came from one sample that was sequenced in a study of T cells in Graves' hyperthyroidism and ophthalmopathy. Template material for amplifying TCR beta CDR3 regions consisted of RNA transcripts. A set of HTBI primers served as the primers for a first-round RT-PCR of the TCR CDR3. One entry per CDR3 protein, called by TCRdb with MiXCR from the multiplex PCR reads. The sample consists of about 590,000 distinct CDR3 sequences, approximately 14% of them appearing once. The sequenced sample consisted of blood. The receptors here all came from a woman between 18 and 30 years old with Graves' ophthalmopathy.

This clonotype was recorded a few times. It may be a read error: a sequence one base away is much more abundant. The gene calls are TRBV6-2 or TRBV6-3 and TRBJ1-5, with D perhaps TRBD1 (6 bases). The CDR3 runs to 19 residues. Germline V gene data show CDR1 as MNHEY and CDR2 as SVGEGT. CDR3 protein: CASSNAKRGAGYSSQPQHF. The CDR3 DNA sequence: TGTGCCAGCAGTAACGCCAAAAGGGGGGCAGGGTATAGCAGTCAGCCCCAGCATTTT.

This clonotype has ten or more counts. CDR3 loop: CASSLDPKGTGELFF. CDR3 in DNA: TGTGCCAGCAGCTTAGATCCTAAGGGAACCGGGGAGCTGTTTTTT. The rearrangement uses TRBV11-3 and TRBJ2-2; D remains ambiguous. The V and J ends lost 0 bases and 5 bases respectively, with 10 bases between them. Germline lookup yields CDR1 SGHNT and CDR2 YENEEA. This CDR3 is built from 15 residues.

A remark on this clonotype: Germline and junction disagree at one end, which may indicate a read error. The V call is TRBV19, the J call TRBJ1-1, with 8 bases aligning to TRBD1. The CDR3 spans 15 residues. Germline V gene lookup returns CDR1 LNHDA and CDR2 SQIVND (reference sequence). The CDR3 DNA reads TGTGCCAGCAGTATATCGGACAGGGAGAACACTGAAGCTTTCTTT. This codes for CASSISDRENTEAFF.

Ten or more counts support this clonotype. V is TRBV15 and J is TRBJ2-5, with D perhaps TRBD2 (6 bases). Between the trimmed V and J ends, which lost 4 bases and 4 bases, there was a span of 19 bases. CDR1 and CDR2 (germline): LNHNV, YYDKDF (reference sequence). The CDR3 runs 16 residues. The CDR3 nucleotides read TGTGCCACCAGCAAGGTGGGGGGTCAGGTGGGAGAGACCCAGTACTTC. Its translation is CATSKVGGQVGETQYF.

This chain links TRBV20-1 with TRBJ2-2; 10 bases are a match to TRBD2. The CDR3 runs to 16 residues. V shed 6 bases, J shed 6 bases, and the junction held 13 bases outside the gene matches. Germline CDR1 reads DFQATT; CDR2 reads SNEGSKA (reference sequence). CDR3 bases: TGCAGTGCCGACACATTAGCGGGAGGCGACTCCGGGGAGCTGTTTTTT. Amino acid sequence: CSADTLAGGDSGELFF.

This clonotype was seen ten or more times. The chain is built from TRBV18 and TRBJ1-5; D may be TRBD1 (6 bases). Germline loops: CDR1 KGHSH, CDR2 LQKENI. Between the trimmed V and J ends, which lost 6 bases and 3 bases, there was a span of 9 bases. CDR3 size: 13 residues. CDR3 sequence reads: CASSTGLNQPQHF. The CDR3 DNA is TGTGCCAGCTCTACAGGGCTCAATCAGCCCCAGCATTTT.

This clonotype has a count of ten or more. This sequence joins TRBV27 and TRBJ2-1, with TRBD2 matching over 12 bases. The CDR3 loop spans 15 amino acids. The junction had 7 bases not matched to a gene; V was cut back by 3 bases and J by 10 bases. Per the germline V gene, CDR1 is MNHEY and CDR2 is SMNVEV (reference sequence). The CDR3 region is CASSFGLAGLGEQFF. The CDR3 DNA is TGTGCCAGCAGTTTCGGACTAGCGGGACTGGGGGAGCAGTTCTTC.

This clonotype was found many times. The V and J genes are TRBV12-3 or TRBV12-4 and TRBJ1-3; D unclear. The CDR3 spans 14 residues. Deletions cut 6 bases from V and 2 bases from J, with 11 bases between. CDR3 bases: TGTGCCAGCAGCGACTCTACCCCTGGAAACACCATATATTTT. Residues: CASSDSTPGNTIYF.

This clonotype was seen more than once but under ten times. V usage is TRBV12-3 or TRBV12-4 and J usage is TRBJ1-5; D remains unclear. The germline V and J ends were trimmed by 1 base and 5 bases, with 12 bases remaining between them. The length of the CDR3 is 15 residues. CDR3 amino acids: CASSLGAEGYQPQHF. Here the CDR3 DNA reads TGTGCCAGCAGTTTAGGGGCGGAGGGATATCAGCCCCAGCATTTT.

This clonotype was picked up many times. The rearrangement joins TRBV2 to TRBJ2-7, with TRBD1 matching 8 bases. The CDR3 is made up of 17 amino acids. Germline values: CDR1 SNHLY, CDR2 FYNNEI. V gave up 3 bases and J gave up 2 bases; unmatched junction bases: 12. CDR3 coding DNA: TGTGCCAGCAGTGATGCCCCCGGGACAGGCGAGCCCTACGAGCAGTACTTC. The encoded protein is CASSDAPGTGEPYEQYF.

This clonotype has at least ten counts. DNA for the CDR3: TGTGCCAGCAGCTTAGGAACCGGGACTAGCGGGAGTCTCTCCTACGAGCAGTACTTC. Residues: CASSLGTGTSGSLSYEQYF. This chain links TRBV7-8 with TRBJ2-7; 14 bases agree with TRBD2. V gave up 1 base and J gave up 0 bases; unmatched junction bases: 8. From germline, CDR1 is SGHVS and CDR2 FQNEAQ. The CDR3 contains 19 residues.

This clonotype was detected ten times or more. The V and J genes are TRBV6-1 and TRBJ2-7; D is unclear. Trimming left V 0 bases short and J 0 bases short, with 9 bases between. The CDR3 runs to 15 residues. The germline gives CDR1 MNHNS, CDR2 SASEGT. CDR3: CASSEALISSYEQYF. DNA for the CDR3: TGTGCCAGCAGTGAAGCCTTGATTAGCTCCTACGAGCAGTACTTC.

This clonotype showed up just once. A much larger clone differs from this one at a single base, so this may be a read error. The chain carries TRBV20-1 and TRBJ2-1, with D perhaps TRBD2 (6 bases). Germline loops: CDR1 DFQATT, CDR2 SNEGSKA (reference sequence). The CDR3 contains 16 residues. V was shortened by 4 bases and J by 10 bases, with 26 bases between the two germline ends. CDR3 region: CSANLGTGGTFGEQFF. The DNA for the CDR3 is TGCAGTGCTAACTTAGGGACTGGCGGGACTTTCGGGGAGCAGTTCTTC.

The chain recombines TRBV7-2 with TRBJ2-7, with 11 bases matching TRBD2. CDR1 and CDR2 (germline): SGHTA, FQGNSA. J was trimmed by 4 bases and V by 5 bases; bases with no gene match: 16. This CDR3 region has 18 residues. CDR3 nucleotide sequence: TGTGCCAGCAGCCAGCGACGGGGGGGTCTAGCGGGAGGTTACGAGCAGTACTTC. Translation: CASSQRRGGLAGGYEQYF.

V usage is TRBV9 and J usage is TRBJ1-1; tentative D call: TRBD1 (5 bases). Germline values: CDR1 SGDLS, CDR2 YYNGEE. The V and J ends lost 4 bases and 4 bases respectively, with 14 bases between them. This CDR3 is 14 amino acids long. The CDR3 DNA is TGTGCCAGCAGCCCACGGGAGGGGATCACTGAAGCTTTCTTT. As protein: CASSPREGITEAFF.

There are a few counts of this clonotype. The gene calls are TRBV19 and TRBJ2-4, with TRBD1 as a possible D gene (6 bases). V was pared by 4 bases and J by 9 bases, with 13 bases between. Germline V gene sequence: CDR1 LNHDA, CDR2 SQIVND (reference sequence). CDR3 length: 13 amino acids. The CDR3 DNA is TGTGCCAGTAGTACCATTACAGGGACCATTCAGTACTTC. This codes for CASSTITGTIQYF.

This clonotype was detected ten times or more. The chain has TRBV2 and TRBJ1-2; 7 bases agree with TRBD1. V shed 5 bases and J 5 bases; nucleotides not matched to a gene: 5. Per the germline V gene, CDR1 is SNHLY and CDR2 is FYNNEI. This CDR3 has 13 residues. CDR3: CASSPQGGYGYTF. For the CDR3, the DNA is TGTGCCAGCAGTCCCCAGGGGGGGTATGGCTACACCTTC.

This chain joins TRBV19 and TRBJ2-7; 8 nucleotides agree with TRBD1. With V trimmed by 6 bases and J by 2 bases, 9 bases remained unmatched. Per germline, CDR1 LNHDA and CDR2 SQIVND (reference sequence). The CDR3 extends over 15 amino acids. The CDR3 loop reads CASSPGQVPTYEQYF. CDR3 nucleotide sequence: TGTGCCAGTAGCCCGGGACAGGTCCCAACCTACGAGCAGTACTTC.

This clonotype occurred many times. The chain joins TRBV20-1 to TRBJ2-7; 7 bases are shared with TRBD1. The CDR3 spans 15 residues. J lost 5 bases, V lost 2 bases, and 12 bases had no gene match. Looked up from germline, CDR1 is DFQATT and CDR2 is SNEGSKA (reference sequence). The CDR3 reads CSARPPLTGTHEQYF. The CDR3 DNA reads TGCAGTGCTAGACCCCCCTTGACAGGGACCCACGAGCAGTACTTC.

This clonotype was counted ten times or more. The chain is built from TRBV13 and TRBJ2-3, with D possibly called TRBD1 or TRBD2 (6 bases each). The CDR3 spans 17 residues. Germline values: CDR1 PRHDT, CDR2 FYEKMQ (reference sequence). V was clipped by 1 base and J by 0 bases, with 14 bases between them. CDR3 sequence (DNA): TGTGCCAGCAGCTTAGTTGCTAGGGGGAGGAGCACAGATACGCAGTATTTT. It yields the protein CASSLVARGRSTDTQYF.

This clonotype was observed once. The V gene is TRBV7-2, the J gene TRBJ1-5; the match to TRBD1 covers 9 bases. CDR1 SGHTA and CDR2 FQGNSA come from the germline V gene. This CDR3 contains 15 residues. V lost 1 base and J lost 6; bases outside the gene matches: 4. CDR3 loop: CASSLGRTGVQPQHF. CDR3 nucleotide sequence: TGTGCCAGCAGCTTAGGTAGGACAGGGGTTCAGCCCCAGCATTTT.

This clonotype was detected many times. The V call is TRBV6-2 or TRBV6-3, the J call TRBJ2-7, with 9 bases that match TRBD2. Trimming at V came to 5 bases and at J to 2 bases, leaving 7 bases not matched to a gene. CDR1 is MNHEY and CDR2 is SVGEGT in the germline V gene. The CDR3 contains 15 residues. CDR3 amino acids: CASSPLSGSAYEQYF. The CDR3 DNA reads TGTGCCAGCAGTCCCCTTAGCGGGAGTGCCTACGAGCAGTACTTC.

This clonotype was seen repeatedly, ten times or more. CDR3 nucleotide sequence: TGTGCCACCGGGACAGGGGGCGCGTGGACCCAGCATTTT. It is translated as CATGTGGAWTQHF. The chain combines TRBV27 with TRBJ1-5; 12 bases are shared with TRBD1. CDR1 is MNHEY, CDR2 SMNVEV, per germline (reference sequence). The CDR3 covers 13 residues. J was trimmed by 11 bases and V by 10 bases; bases with no gene match: 9.

This clonotype showed up just a few times. V gene TRBV20-1 combines with J gene TRBJ1-1; D is undetermined. The V and J ends lost 1 base and 10 bases respectively, with 19 bases between them. Germline loops: CDR1 DFQATT, CDR2 SNEGSKA (reference sequence). The CDR3 consists of 14 residues. The DNA of the CDR3 is TGCAGTGCTAGAGTTTCAGGTGCCGCGCCGGTAGCTTTCTTT. This gives the protein CSARVSGAAPVAFF.

The sample holds many counts of this clonotype. This sequence joins TRBV11-2 and TRBJ1-1, with D possibly matching TRBD1 (6 bases). In germline, CDR1 is SGHAT, CDR2 FQNNGV. The germline V and J ends were trimmed by 5 bases and 7 bases, with 14 bases remaining between them. This CDR3 contains 13 residues. CDR3: CASSDGGLLEAFF. In nucleotides, the CDR3 is TGTGCCAGCAGCGACGGGGGCCTACTTGAAGCTTTCTTT.